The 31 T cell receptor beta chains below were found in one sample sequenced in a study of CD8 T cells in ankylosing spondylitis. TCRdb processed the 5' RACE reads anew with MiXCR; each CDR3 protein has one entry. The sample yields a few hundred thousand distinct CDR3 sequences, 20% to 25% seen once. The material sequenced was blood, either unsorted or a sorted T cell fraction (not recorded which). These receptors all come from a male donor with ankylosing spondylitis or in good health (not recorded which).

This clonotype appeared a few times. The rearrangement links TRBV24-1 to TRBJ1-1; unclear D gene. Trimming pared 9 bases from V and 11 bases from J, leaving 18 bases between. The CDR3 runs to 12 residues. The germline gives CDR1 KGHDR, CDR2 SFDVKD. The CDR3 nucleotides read TGTGCCACCGTGTATCCTAGGGAGCGGGCTTTCTTT. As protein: CATVYPRERAFF.

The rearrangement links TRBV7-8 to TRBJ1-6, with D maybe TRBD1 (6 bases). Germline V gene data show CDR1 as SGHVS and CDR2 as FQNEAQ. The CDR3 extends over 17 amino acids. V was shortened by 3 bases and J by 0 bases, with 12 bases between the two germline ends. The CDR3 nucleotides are TGTGCCAGCAGCTTCGGTAGAGGGGGCTCCTATAATTCACCCCTCCACTTT. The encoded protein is CASSFGRGGSYNSPLHF.

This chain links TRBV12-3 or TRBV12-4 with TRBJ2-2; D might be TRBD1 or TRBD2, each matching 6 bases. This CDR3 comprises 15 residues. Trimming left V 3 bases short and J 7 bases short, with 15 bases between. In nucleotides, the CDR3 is TGTGCCAGCAGTTTCGAGGGGGGCCCTGGCGGGGAGCTGTTTTTT. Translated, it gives CASSFEGGPGGELFF.

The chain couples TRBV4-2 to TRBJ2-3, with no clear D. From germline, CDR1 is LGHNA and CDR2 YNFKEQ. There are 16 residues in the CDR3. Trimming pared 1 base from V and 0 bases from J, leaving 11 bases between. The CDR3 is CASSQVTYSSTDTQYF. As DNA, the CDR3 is TGTGCCAGCAGCCAAGTAACGTACTCTAGCACAGATACGCAGTATTTT.

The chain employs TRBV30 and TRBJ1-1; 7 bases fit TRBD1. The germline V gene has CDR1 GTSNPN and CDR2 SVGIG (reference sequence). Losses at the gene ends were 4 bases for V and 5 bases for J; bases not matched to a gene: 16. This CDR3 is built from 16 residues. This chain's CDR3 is CAWTTVSQGVFTEAFF. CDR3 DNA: TGTGCCTGGACGACCGTATCCCAGGGGGTGTTTACTGAAGCTTTCTTT.

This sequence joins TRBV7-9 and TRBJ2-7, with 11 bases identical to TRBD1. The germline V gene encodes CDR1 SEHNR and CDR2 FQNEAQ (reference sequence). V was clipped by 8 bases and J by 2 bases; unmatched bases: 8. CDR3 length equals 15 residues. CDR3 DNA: TGTGCCAGCTGTTACCGGGACAGGGGGGCCTACGAGCAGTACTTC. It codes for CASCYRDRGAYEQYF.

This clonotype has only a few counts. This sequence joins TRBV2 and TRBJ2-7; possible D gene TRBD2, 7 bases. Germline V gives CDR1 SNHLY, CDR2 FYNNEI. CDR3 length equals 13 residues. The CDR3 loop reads CGGGGGHSYEQYF. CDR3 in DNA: TGTGGCGGAGGGGGGGGGCACTCCTACGAGCAGTACTTC.

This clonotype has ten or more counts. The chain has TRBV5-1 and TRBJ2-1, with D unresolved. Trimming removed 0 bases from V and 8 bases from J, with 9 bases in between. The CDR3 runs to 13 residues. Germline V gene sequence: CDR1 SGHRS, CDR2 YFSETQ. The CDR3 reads CASSLGGNDEQFF. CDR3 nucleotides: TGCGCCAGCAGCTTGGGGGGAAACGATGAGCAGTTCTTC.

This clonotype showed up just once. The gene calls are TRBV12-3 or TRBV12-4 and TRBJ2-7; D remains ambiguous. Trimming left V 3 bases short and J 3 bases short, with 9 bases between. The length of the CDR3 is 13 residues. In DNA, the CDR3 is TGTGCCAGCAGTTTCCAGGACGGCTACGAGCAGTACTTC. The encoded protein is CASSFQDGYEQYF.

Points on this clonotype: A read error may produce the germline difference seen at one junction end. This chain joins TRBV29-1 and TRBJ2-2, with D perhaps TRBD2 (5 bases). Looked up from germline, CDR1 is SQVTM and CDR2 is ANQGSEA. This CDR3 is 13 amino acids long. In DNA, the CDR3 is TGCAGCGTTGTGGACCGAGACACCGGGGAGCAGTTTTTT. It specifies CSVVDRDTGEQFF.

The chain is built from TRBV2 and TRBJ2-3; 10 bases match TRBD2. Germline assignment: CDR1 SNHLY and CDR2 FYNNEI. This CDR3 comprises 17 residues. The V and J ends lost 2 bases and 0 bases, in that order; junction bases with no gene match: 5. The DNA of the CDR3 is TGTGCCAGCAGTGAATGGAAGCGGGGGGGGAGCACAGATACGCAGTATTTT. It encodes CASSEWKRGGSTDTQYF.

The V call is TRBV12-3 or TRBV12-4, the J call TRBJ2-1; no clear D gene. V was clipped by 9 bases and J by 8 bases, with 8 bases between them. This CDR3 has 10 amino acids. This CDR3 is CASSQYEQFF. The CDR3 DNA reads TGTGCCAGTTCACAGTATGAGCAGTTCTTC.

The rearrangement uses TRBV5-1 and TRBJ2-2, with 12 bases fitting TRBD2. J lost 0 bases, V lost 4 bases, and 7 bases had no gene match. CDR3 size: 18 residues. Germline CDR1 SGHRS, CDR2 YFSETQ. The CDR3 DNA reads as TGCGCCAGCAGCCCCGGACTAGCGGGGCTTACGAACACCGGGGAGCTGTTTTTT. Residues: CASSPGLAGLTNTGELFF. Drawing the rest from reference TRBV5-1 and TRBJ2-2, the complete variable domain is KAGVTQTPRYLIKTRGQQVTLSCSPISGHRSVSWYQQTPGQGLQFLFEYFSETQRNKGNFPGRFSGRQFSNSRSEMNVSTLELGDSALYLCASSPGLAGLTNTGELFFGEGSRLTVL.

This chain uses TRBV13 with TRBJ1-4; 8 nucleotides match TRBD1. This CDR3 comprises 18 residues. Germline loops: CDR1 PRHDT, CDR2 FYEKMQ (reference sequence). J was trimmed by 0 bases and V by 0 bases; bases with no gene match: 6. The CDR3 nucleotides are TGTGCCAGCAGCTTAGGCTCCGGGACAGGAGCAACTAATGAAAAACTGTTTTTT. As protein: CASSLGSGTGATNEKLFF. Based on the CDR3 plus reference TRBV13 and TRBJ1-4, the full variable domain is AAGVIQSPRHLIKEKRETATLKCYPIPRHDTVYWYQQGPGQDPQFLISFYEKMQSDKGSIPDRFSAQQFSDYHSELNMSSLELGDSALYFCASSLGSGTGATNEKLFFGSGTQLSVL.

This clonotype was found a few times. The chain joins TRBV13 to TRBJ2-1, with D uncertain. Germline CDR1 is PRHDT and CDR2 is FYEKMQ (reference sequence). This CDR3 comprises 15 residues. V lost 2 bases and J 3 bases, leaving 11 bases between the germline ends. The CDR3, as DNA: TGTGCCAGCAGCTTAAATGGGGAACTCTACAATGAGCAGTTCTTC. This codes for CASSLNGELYNEQFF.

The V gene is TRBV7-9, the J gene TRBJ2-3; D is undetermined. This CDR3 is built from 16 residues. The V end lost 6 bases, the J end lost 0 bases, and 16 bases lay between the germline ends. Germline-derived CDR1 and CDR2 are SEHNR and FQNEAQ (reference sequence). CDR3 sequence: CASSSVQRSSTDTQYF. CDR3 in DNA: TGTGCCAGCAGTTCGGTCCAGAGATCTAGCACAGATACGCAGTATTTT.

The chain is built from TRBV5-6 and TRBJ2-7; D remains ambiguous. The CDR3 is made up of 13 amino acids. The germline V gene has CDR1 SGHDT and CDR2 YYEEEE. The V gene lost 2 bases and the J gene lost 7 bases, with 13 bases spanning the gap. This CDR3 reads CASSLVLSREQYF. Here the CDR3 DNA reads TGTGCCAGCAGCTTAGTCCTCTCTCGGGAGCAGTACTTC.

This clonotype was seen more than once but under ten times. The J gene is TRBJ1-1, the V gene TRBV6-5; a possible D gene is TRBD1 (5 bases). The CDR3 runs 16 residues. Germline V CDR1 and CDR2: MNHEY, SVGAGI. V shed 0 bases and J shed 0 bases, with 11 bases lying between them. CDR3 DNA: TGTGCCAGCAGTTACTCGAGTCCAGGGCTGAACACTGAAGCTTTCTTT. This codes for CASSYSSPGLNTEAFF.

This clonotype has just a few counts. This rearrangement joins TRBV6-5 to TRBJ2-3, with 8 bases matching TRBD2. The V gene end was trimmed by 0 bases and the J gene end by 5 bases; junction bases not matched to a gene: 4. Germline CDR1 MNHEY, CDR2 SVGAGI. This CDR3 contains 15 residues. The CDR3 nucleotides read TGTGCCAGCAGTTACTCGGGACTAGAGGGAGATACGCAGTATTTT. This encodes CASSYSGLEGDTQYF.

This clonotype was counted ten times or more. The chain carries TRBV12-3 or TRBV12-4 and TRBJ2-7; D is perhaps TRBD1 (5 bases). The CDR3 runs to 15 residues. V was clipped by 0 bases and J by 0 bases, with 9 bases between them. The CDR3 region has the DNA TGTGCCAGCAGTTTAGCTAGGGGTATCTCCTACGAGCAGTACTTC. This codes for CASSLARGISYEQYF.

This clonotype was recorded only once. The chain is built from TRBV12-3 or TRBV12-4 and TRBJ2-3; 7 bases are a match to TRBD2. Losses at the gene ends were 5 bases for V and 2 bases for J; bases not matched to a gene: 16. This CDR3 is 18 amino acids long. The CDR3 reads CASSPVARAGFATDTQYF. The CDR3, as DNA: TGTGCCAGCAGTCCCGTGGCCCGAGCGGGGTTTGCCACAGATACGCAGTATTTT.

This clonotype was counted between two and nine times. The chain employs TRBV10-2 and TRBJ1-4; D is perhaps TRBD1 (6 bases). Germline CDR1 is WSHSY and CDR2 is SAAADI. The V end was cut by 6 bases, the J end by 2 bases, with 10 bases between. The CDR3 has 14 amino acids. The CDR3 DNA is TGCGCCAGCAGAGCTACAGGGACTAATGAAAAACTGTTTTTT. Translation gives CASRATGTNEKLFF.

The CDR3: CASSFGPSDYEQYF. The CDR3 DNA reads as TGTGCCAGCAGTTTCGGCCCCAGCGACTACGAGCAGTACTTC. This rearrangement joins TRBV12-3 or TRBV12-4 to TRBJ2-7, with D uncertain. V lost 3 bases and J 3 bases, leaving 12 bases between the germline ends. CDR3 length equals 14 residues.

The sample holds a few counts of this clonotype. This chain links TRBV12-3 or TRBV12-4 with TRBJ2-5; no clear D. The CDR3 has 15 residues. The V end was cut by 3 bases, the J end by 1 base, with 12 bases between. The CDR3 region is CASSFLLEFQETQYF. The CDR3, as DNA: TGTGCCAGCAGTTTTTTGTTAGAATTCCAAGAGACCCAGTACTTC.

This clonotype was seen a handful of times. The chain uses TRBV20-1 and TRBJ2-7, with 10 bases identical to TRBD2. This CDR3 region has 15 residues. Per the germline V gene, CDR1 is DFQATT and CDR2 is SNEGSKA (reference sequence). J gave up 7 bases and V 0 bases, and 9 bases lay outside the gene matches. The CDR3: CSARDLTSGDWEQYF. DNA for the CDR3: TGCAGTGCTAGAGATTTAACTAGCGGGGACTGGGAGCAGTACTTC.

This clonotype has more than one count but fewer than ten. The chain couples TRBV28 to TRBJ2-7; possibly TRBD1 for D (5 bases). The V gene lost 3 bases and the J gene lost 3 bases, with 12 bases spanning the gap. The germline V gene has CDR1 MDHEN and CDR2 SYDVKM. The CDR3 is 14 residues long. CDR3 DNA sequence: TGTGCCAGCAGTTTTACGGACACCGACTACGAGCAGTACTTC. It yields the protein CASSFTDTDYEQYF.

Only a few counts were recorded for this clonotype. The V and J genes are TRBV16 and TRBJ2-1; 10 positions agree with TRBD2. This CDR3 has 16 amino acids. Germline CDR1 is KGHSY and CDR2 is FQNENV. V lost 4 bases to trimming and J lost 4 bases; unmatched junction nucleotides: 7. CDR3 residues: CASSPPNSGGYNEQFF. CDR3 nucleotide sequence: TGTGCCAGCAGCCCCCCCAATAGCGGGGGGTACAATGAGCAGTTCTTC.

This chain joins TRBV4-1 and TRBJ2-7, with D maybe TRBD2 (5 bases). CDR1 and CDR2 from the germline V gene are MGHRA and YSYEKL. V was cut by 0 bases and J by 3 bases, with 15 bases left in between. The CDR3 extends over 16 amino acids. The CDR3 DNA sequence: TGCGCCAGCAGCCAAGAGACCCACTCCGCGGGCTACGAGCAGTACTTC. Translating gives CASSQETHSAGYEQYF.

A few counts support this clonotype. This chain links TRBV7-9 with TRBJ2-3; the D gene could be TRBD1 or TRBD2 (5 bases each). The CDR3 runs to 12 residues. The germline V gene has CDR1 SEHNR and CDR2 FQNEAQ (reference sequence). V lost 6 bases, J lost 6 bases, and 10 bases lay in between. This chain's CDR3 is CASRDGADTQYF. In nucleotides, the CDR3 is TGTGCCAGCAGAGACGGGGCGGATACGCAGTATTTT.

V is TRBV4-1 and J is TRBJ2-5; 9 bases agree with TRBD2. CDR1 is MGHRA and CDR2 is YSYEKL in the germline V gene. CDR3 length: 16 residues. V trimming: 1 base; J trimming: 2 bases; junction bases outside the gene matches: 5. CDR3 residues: CASSQVTSGVQETQYF. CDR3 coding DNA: TGCGCCAGCAGCCAAGTGACTAGCGGAGTACAAGAGACCCAGTACTTC.

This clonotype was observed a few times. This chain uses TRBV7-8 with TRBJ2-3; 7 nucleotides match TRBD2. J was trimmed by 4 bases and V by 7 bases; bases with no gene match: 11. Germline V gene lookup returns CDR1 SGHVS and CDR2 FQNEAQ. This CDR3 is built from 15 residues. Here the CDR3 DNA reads TGTGCCAGCACCCTCATGGCTAGCGGTTCAGATACGCAGTATTTT. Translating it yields CASTLMASGSDTQYF.